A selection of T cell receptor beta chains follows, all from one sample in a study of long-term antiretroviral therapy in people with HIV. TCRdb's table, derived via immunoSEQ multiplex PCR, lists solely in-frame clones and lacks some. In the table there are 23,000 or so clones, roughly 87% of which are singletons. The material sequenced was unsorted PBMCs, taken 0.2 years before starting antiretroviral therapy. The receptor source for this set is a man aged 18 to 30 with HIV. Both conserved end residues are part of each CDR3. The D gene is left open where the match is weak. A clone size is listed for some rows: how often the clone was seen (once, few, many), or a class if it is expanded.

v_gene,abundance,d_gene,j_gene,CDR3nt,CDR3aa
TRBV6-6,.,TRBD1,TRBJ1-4,TGTGCCAGCAGTTACAGACAGGGGGGAGATGAAAAACTGTTTTTT,CASSYRQGGDEKLFF
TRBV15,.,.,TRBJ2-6,TGTGCCACCAGCAGAGATAGGGGGTCTGGGGCCAACGTCCTGACTTTC,CATSRDRGSGANVLTF
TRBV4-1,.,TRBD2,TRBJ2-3,TGCGCCAGCAGCCAACCAGATAAGCGGGAGGTCACAGATACGCAGTATTTT,CASSQPDKREVTDTQYF
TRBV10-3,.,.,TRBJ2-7,TGTGCCATCAGTGACGATTATGTTAATTACTCCTACGAGCAGTACTTC,CAISDDYVNYSYEQYF
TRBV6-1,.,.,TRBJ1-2,TGTGCCAGCATCCGGGCAGGGGAATTCAACGGCTACACCTTC,CASIRAGEFNGYTF
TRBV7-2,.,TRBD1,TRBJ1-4,TGTGCCAGCAGCTCGGGACAGGGGTATGAAAAACTGTTTTTT,CASSSGQGYEKLFF
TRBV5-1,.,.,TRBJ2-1,TGCGCCAGCAGCTTCGGCACTACGGGCGAGCAGTTCTTC,CASSFGTTGEQFF
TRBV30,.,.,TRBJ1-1,TGTGCCTGGAGTAGGGACCACACTGAAGCTTTCTTT,CAWSRDHTEAFF
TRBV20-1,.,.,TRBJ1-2,TGCAGTTCATCCGTCTATGGCTACACCTTC,CSSSVYGYTF
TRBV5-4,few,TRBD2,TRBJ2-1,TGTGCCAGCAGCCTTGACTTGGCGGGGGACAATGAGCAGTTCTTC,CASSLDLAGDNEQFF
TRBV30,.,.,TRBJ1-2,TGTGCCTGGAGAAAAGGGGCGGATGGCTACACCTTC,CAWRKGADGYTF
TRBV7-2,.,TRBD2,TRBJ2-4,TGTGCCAGGGGGGGACTAGCGGGAGGGAGAGCCAAAAACATTCAGTACTTC,CARGGLAGGRAKNIQYF
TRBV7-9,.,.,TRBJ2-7,TGTGCCAGCAGCTTAGCGAATGAGGACGAGCAGTACTTC,CASSLANEDEQYF
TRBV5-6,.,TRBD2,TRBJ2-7,TGTGCCAGCAGCTTGTGGGGGGGACGCGAGCAGTACTTC,CASSLWGGREQYF
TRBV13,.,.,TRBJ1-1,TGTGCCAGCAGCTTAGGGGGGATTCTTAAAGCTTTCTTT,CASSLGGILKAFF
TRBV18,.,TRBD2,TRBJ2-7,TGTGCCAGCACGAAACTCGCTAGCGGATCCTACGAGCAGTACTTC,CASTKLASGSYEQYF
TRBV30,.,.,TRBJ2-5,TGTGCCTGGAGTGGTACTTACCAAGAGACCCAGTACTTC,CAWSGTYQETQYF
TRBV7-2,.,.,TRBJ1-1,TGTGCCAGCAGCTTAGTAGATGGGGCAAGGGTTTTGGTCGCTGAAGCTTTCTTT,CASSLVDGARVLVAEAFF
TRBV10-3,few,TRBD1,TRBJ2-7,TGTGCCATCAGCGGAGACGGACAGGGGACCTCCGAGCAGTACTTC,CAISGDGQGTSEQYF
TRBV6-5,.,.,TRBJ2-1,TGTGCCAGCAGTTATGCGGGGAGCTACAATGAGCAGTTCTTC,CASSYAGSYNEQFF
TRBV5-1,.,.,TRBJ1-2,TGCGCCAGCAGCTTCGGGTCAGGGTGGGGGTATGGCTACACCTTC,CASSFGSGWGYGYTF
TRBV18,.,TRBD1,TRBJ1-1,TGTGCCAGCTCACGAGACAGGGGTGATACTGAAGCTTTCTTT,CASSRDRGDTEAFF
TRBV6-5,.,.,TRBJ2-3,TGTGCCAGCAGTTACGTTAGTACAGATACGCAGTATTTT,CASSYVSTDTQYF
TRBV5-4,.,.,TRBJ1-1,TGTGCCAGCGCCTCCATGAACACTGAAGCTTTCTTT,CASASMNTEAFF
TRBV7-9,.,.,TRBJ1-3,TGTGCCAGCAGCTTATCGGCGGACCGTGGAAACACCATATATTTT,CASSLSADRGNTIYF
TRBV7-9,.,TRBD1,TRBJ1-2,TGTGCCAGCAGCTTGGTGGAGGACAGGGCTCTCTATGGCTACACCTTC,CASSLVEDRALYGYTF
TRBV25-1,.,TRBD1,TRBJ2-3,TGTGCCAGCCAAGACAGGGGGCTGTCAGATACGCAGTATTTT,CASQDRGLSDTQYF
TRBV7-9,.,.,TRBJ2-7,TGTGCCAGCAGCTTACGAGCGGCGGGCTACGAGCAGTACTTC,CASSLRAAGYEQYF